The clone carrying this T cell receptor beta chain occurred many times. Its antigen remains unidentified. The CDR3 extends over 15 amino acids. Germline V lookup: CDR1 MNHEY, CDR2 SVGEGT. J lost 4 bases, V lost 5 bases, and 7 bases had no gene match. This entry is derived from a study of T cells after yellow fever vaccination. Findings and caveats of the study: Peak timing came faster in the weaker secondary response, day 5 versus 15. Detected again after the booster were most primary-vaccination clones, at 95% to 98% CD4 and more than 70% CD8. Among all clonotypes, a small share was observed in both CD4 and CD8 compartments.

5'RACE template switching generated TCR cDNA, adding a universal primer site and UMIs. One entry per CDR3 protein, called by TCRdb with MiXCR from the 5' RACE reads. The data contain fewer than 85,000 distinct CDR3 sequences, around 7.7% of them singletons. This TCR derives from a man between 25 and 39 years old who received the YFV17D yellow fever vaccine. Source: CD8+ T cells sorted from PBMCs, taken on the day of the yellow fever booster vaccination. The V call is TRBV6-2 or TRBV6-3, the J call TRBJ2-7; 11 nucleotides agree with TRBD1. The CDR3 region is CASSPWTGGDYEQYF. CDR3 sequence (DNA): TGTGCCAGCAGTCCCTGGACAGGGGGCGATTACGAGCAGTACTTC.